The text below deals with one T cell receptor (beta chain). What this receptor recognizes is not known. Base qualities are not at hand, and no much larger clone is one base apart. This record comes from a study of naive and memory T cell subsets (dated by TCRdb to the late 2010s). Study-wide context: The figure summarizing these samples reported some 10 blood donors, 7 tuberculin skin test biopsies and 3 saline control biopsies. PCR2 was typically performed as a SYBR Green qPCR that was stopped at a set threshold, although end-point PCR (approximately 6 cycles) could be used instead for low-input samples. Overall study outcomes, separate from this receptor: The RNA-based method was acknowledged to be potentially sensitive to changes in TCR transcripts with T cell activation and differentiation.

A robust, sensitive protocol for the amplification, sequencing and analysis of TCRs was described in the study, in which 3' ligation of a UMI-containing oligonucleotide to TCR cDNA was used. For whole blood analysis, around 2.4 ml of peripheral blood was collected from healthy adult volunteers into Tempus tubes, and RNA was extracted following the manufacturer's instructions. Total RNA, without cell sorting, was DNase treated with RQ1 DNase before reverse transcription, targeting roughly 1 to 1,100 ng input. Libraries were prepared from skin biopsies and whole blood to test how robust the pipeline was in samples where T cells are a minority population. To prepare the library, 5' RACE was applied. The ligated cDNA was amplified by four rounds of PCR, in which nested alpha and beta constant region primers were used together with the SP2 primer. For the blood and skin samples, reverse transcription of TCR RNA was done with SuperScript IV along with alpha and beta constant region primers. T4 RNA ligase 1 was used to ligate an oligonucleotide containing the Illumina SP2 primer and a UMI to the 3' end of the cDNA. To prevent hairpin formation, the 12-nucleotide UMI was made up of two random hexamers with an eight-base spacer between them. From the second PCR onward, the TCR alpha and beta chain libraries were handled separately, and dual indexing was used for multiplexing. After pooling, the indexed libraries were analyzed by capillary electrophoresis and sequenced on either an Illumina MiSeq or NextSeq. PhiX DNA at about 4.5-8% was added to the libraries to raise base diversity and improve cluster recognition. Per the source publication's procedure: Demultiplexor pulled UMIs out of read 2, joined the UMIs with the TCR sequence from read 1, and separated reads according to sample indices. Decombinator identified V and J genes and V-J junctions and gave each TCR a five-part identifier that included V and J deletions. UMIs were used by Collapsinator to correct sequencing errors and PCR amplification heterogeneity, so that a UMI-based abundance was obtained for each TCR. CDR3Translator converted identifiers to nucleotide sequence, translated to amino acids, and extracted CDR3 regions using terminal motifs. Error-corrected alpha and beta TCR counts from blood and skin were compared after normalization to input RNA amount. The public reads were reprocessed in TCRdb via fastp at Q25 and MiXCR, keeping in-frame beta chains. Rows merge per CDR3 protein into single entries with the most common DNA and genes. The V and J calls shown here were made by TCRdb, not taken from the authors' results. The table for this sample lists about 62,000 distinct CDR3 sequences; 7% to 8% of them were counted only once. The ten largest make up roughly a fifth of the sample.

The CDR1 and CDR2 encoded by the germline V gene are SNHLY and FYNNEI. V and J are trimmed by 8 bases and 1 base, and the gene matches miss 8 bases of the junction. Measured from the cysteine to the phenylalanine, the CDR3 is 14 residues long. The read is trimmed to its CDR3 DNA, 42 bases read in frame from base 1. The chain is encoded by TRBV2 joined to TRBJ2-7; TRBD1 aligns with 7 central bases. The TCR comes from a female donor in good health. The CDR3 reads CASQRTDRSYEQYF. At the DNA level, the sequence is TGTGCCAGCCAAAGGACGGACAGGTCCTACGAGCAGTACTTC. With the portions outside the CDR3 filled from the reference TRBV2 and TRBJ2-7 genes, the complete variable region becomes EPEVTQTPSHQVTQMGQEVILRCVPISNHLYFYWYRQILGQKVEFLVSFYNNEISEKSEIFDDQFSVERPDGSNFTLKIRSTKLEDSAMYFCASQRTDRSYEQYFGPGTRLTVT.